The 22 T cell receptor beta chains below all came from one sample that was sequenced in a study of CD8+ T cells in alopecia areata. Treatment denoted: oral pan-JAK inhibitor, 5-10 mg twice daily. TCR sequencing used cDNA made by reverse transcription of extracted RNA. Libraries were prepared by immunoSEQ multiplex PCR; TCRdb keeps only in-frame clonotypes and omits some of them. The sample lists 150,000 to 200,000 clones, 50% to 75% occurring once. Here the sequenced sample was CD4+ T cells sorted from blood, taken at approximately week 60, from a patient treated with tofacitinib. Receptors were obtained from a human donor with alopecia areata.

This clone showed up just once. This chain links TRBV9 with TRBJ1-1, with 9 bases aligning to TRBD1. V trimming: 5 bases; J trimming: 1 base; junction bases outside the gene matches: 6. The CDR3 is 15 residues long. Germline V gene data show CDR1 as SGDLS and CDR2 as YYNGEE. The CDR3 spells CASRPDRGANTEAFF. The CDR3 DNA is TGTGCCAGCAGGCCGGACAGGGGCGCGAACACTGAAGCTTTCTTT.

The chain links TRBV30 to TRBJ1-6; D ambiguous. Trimming left V 2 bases short and J 6 bases short, with 8 bases between. This CDR3 comprises 13 residues. Germline lookup yields CDR1 GTSNPN and CDR2 SVGIG (reference sequence). CDR3 protein: CAWSREGNSPLHF. CDR3 DNA sequence: TGTGCCTGGAGTCGGGAGGGTAATTCACCCCTCCACTTT. Using reference TRBV30 and TRBJ1-6 for the parts outside the CDR3, the full variable domain is SQTIHQWPATLVQPVGSPLSLECTVEGTSNPNLYWYRQAAGRGLQLLFYSVGIGQISSEVPQNLSASRPQDRQFILSSKKLLLSDSGFYLCAWSREGNSPLHFGNGTRLTVT.

This clone has only one observation. This chain joins TRBV15 and TRBJ1-6; a possible D gene is TRBD1 (5 bases). Germline CDR1 reads LNHNV; CDR2 reads YYDKDF (reference sequence). The CDR3 totals 16 residues. With 2 bases removed from V and 11 bases from J, the gap between germline ends came to 19 bases. Here the CDR3 DNA reads TGTGCCACCAGCAGACCCCATGGGGGAGAGGGGACACCCCTCCACTTT. Its translation is CATSRPHGGEGTPLHF.

The chain couples TRBV5-6 to TRBJ1-1; D gene unclear. The CDR3 totals 14 residues. Germline-derived CDR1 and CDR2 are SGHDT and YYEEEE. V dropped 0 bases and J dropped 3 bases, with 9 bases sitting between them. CDR3 region: CASSLVRVYTEAFF. The CDR3 DNA follows: TGTGCCAGCAGCTTGGTCAGAGTCTACACTGAAGCTTTCTTT. The full variable domain, with the rest looked up from reference TRBV5-6 and TRBJ1-1, is DAGVTQSPTHLIKTRGQQVTLRCSPKSGHDTVSWYQQALGQGPQFIFQYYEEEERQRGNFPDRFSGHQFPNYSSELNVNALLLGDSALYLCASSLVRVYTEAFFGQGTRLTVV.

The chain joins TRBV7-9 to TRBJ2-5; 13 bases match TRBD2. The V gene end was trimmed by 2 bases and the J gene end by 5 bases; junction bases not matched to a gene: 5. The CDR3 is 16 amino acids. In germline, CDR1 is SEHNR, CDR2 FQNEAQ (reference sequence). The CDR3 protein is CASSLRPGLAGETQYF. In DNA, the CDR3 is TGTGCCAGCAGCTTAAGACCGGGACTAGCGGGGGAGACCCAGTACTTC.

This clone was seen a single time. J is TRBJ2-7 and V is TRBV11-2; D not certain. The CDR3 covers 14 residues. Germline CDR1 SGHAT, CDR2 FQNNGV. Trimming took off 5 bases at V and 3 bases at J, with 14 bases between the two ends. The CDR3 nucleotides are TGTGCCAGCAGCCCAGCCCTGGCAAACTACGAGCAGTACTTC. It yields the protein CASSPALANYEQYF.

The gene calls are TRBV6-6 and TRBJ2-5; D not resolved. V lost 1 base to trimming and J lost 5 bases, with 5 bases between them. Per the germline V gene, CDR1 is MNHNY and CDR2 is SVGAGI (reference sequence). The CDR3 length is 12 residues. The CDR3: CASSYLRETQYF. CDR3 DNA sequence: TGTGCCAGCAGTTACTTAAGGGAGACCCAGTACTTC.

V gene TRBV4-1 combines with J gene TRBJ2-5, with 9 bases matching TRBD1. Germline trimming cut 0 bases from V and 5 bases from J; bases unmatched to any gene: 7. CDR1 and CDR2 from the germline V gene are MGHRA and YSYEKL. The CDR3 has 16 residues. The CDR3 DNA reads TGCGCCAGCAGCCAAGAATCCGGGACAGGGCTTGAGACCCAGTACTTC. Its protein product is CASSQESGTGLETQYF.

The chain joins TRBV28 to TRBJ2-1; TRBD2 matches at 7 bases. This CDR3 is 16 amino acids long. With V trimmed by 4 bases and J by 4 bases, 10 bases remained unmatched. CDR1 MDHEN and CDR2 SYDVKM come from the germline V gene. CDR3 region: CASSSRDYTIYNEQFF. The CDR3 region has the DNA TGTGCCAGCAGTTCCCGGGACTACACTATTTACAATGAGCAGTTCTTC.

Comments on this clone: The junction shows a germline mismatch at one end, possibly a read error. This chain joins TRBV2 and TRBJ2-1; either TRBD1 or TRBD2 may fit D (5 bases each). CDR1 and CDR2 (germline): SNHLY, FYNNEI. The CDR3 runs 14 residues. The CDR3 DNA follows: TGCGCCAGCAGTGAATCGGGACGGAACAATGAGCAGTTCTTC. Translating gives CASSESGRNNEQFF. Full variable domain (missing parts from reference TRBV2 and TRBJ2-1): EPEVTQTPSHQVTQMGQEVILRCVPISNHLYFYWYRQILGQKVEFLVSFYNNEISEKSEIFDDQFSVERPDGSNFTLKIRSTKLEDSAMYFCASSESGRNNEQFFGPGTRLTVL.

The chain recombines TRBV11-3 with TRBJ1-2; tentative D call: TRBD1 (5 bases). Trimming removed 3 bases from V and 4 bases from J, with 18 bases in between. Per the germline V gene, CDR1 is SGHNT and CDR2 is YENEEA. This CDR3 comprises 16 residues. CDR3 amino acids: CASSFSATGGSYGYTF. The CDR3 DNA sequence: TGTGCCAGCAGCTTCAGCGCGACGGGGGGGAGCTATGGCTACACCTTC.

This rearrangement joins TRBV30 to TRBJ1-6, with 7 nucleotides matching TRBD1. Losses at the gene ends were 0 bases for V and 5 bases for J; bases not matched to a gene: 4. There are 15 residues in the CDR3. The germline gives CDR1 GTSNPN, CDR2 SVGIG (reference sequence). This chain's CDR3 is CAWSVRGPNNSPLHF. In DNA form, the CDR3 reads TGTGCCTGGAGTGTGAGGGGGCCAAATAATTCACCCCTCCACTTT.

The genes are TRBV18 and TRBJ1-3; 7 bases align to TRBD1. V lost 4 bases and J lost 0; bases outside the gene matches: 3. In germline, CDR1 is KGHSH, CDR2 LQKENI. The CDR3 extends over 15 amino acids. The CDR3 DNA reads TGTGCCAGCTCACTTGGACAGGTCTCTGGAAACACCATATATTTT. This gives the protein CASSLGQVSGNTIYF.

The V gene is TRBV5-1, the J gene TRBJ2-5, with 13 bases fitting TRBD2. V lost 3 bases and J lost 0; bases outside the gene matches: 8. The CDR3 spans 18 residues. Germline assignment: CDR1 SGHRS and CDR2 YFSETQ. The CDR3 DNA reads TGCGCCAGCAGCTGGGGGACTAGCGGGGTCGATCACCAAGAGACCCAGTACTTC. It is translated as CASSWGTSGVDHQETQYF.

The rearrangement uses TRBV7-8 and TRBJ2-3; D is unresolved. V lost 1 base and J 1 base, leaving 9 bases between the germline ends. CDR3 length: 15 amino acids. Per germline, CDR1 SGHVS and CDR2 FQNEAQ. The CDR3 spells CASSLEFAGTDTQYF. CDR3 nucleotide sequence: TGTGCCAGCAGCTTAGAGTTTGCAGGCACAGATACGCAGTATTTT.

V gene TRBV5-1 combines with J gene TRBJ2-7; 7 bases map to TRBD1. Trimming took 3 bases from V and 2 from J; bases not matched to a gene: 8. CDR3 length: 15 amino acids. Germline V CDR1 and CDR2: SGHRS, YFSETQ. The CDR3 here is CASSSGQTLTYEQYF. For the CDR3, the DNA is TGCGCCAGCAGCTCGGGACAGACTCTCACCTACGAGCAGTACTTC.

This clone showed up just a few times. The rearrangement links TRBV6-5 to TRBJ1-5; D is unclear. CDR1 is MNHEY and CDR2 is SVGAGI in the germline V gene. This CDR3 has 13 amino acids. V gave up 6 bases and J gave up 10 bases, with 16 bases separating them. CDR3 nucleotide sequence: TGTGCCAGCAGCCCCGCCGCTTTCGCTCCCCAGCATTTT. Its translation: CASSPAAFAPQHF.

The V call is TRBV5-1, the J call TRBJ1-5, with no clear D. CDR3 length: 13 residues. Between the trimmed V and J ends, which lost 2 bases and 7 bases, there was a span of 10 bases. Looked up from germline, CDR1 is SGHRS and CDR2 is YFSETQ. The CDR3 here is CASSLSVEQPQHF. For the CDR3, the DNA is TGCGCCAGCAGCTTAAGCGTGGAGCAGCCCCAGCATTTT.

This sequence joins TRBV15 and TRBJ1-5; D possibly corresponds to TRBD1 (5 bases). The CDR3 is 15 residues long. Trimming pared 0 bases from V and 6 bases from J, leaving 12 bases between. Germline CDR1 and CDR2: LNHNV and YYDKDF (reference sequence). Here the CDR3 reads CATSRDRVTAQPQHF. Written as DNA, the CDR3 is TGTGCCACCAGCAGAGATCGGGTGACAGCTCAGCCCCAGCATTTT.

The V gene is TRBV4-1, the J gene TRBJ2-7, with 7 positions matching TRBD1. The CDR3 length is 16 residues. Germline CDR1 reads MGHRA; CDR2 reads YSYEKL. V lost 0 bases, J lost 2 bases, and 7 bases stayed unmatched. CDR3 sequence (DNA): TGCGCCAGCAGCCAAGATCCGGGACAGAGGACCTACGAGCAGTACTTC. Its protein product is CASSQDPGQRTYEQYF.

The chain combines TRBV5-1 with TRBJ1-4, with D unclear. CDR1 is SGHRS, CDR2 YFSETQ, per germline. V lost 0 bases to trimming and J lost 0 bases, with 6 bases between them. The CDR3 is 15 residues long. CDR3 nucleotide sequence: TGCGCCAGCAGCTTGGCTCGAGCAACTAATGAAAAACTGTTTTTT. Amino acid sequence: CASSLARATNEKLFF.

This sequence joins TRBV29-1 and TRBJ2-5; no reliable D call. The CDR3 totals 12 residues. CDR1 is SQVTM and CDR2 is ANQGSEA in the germline V gene. The V gene lost 2 bases and the J gene lost 0 bases, with 4 bases spanning the gap. The CDR3 loop is CSVEPYQETQYF. The CDR3 coding sequence is TGCAGCGTTGAACCGTACCAAGAGACCCAGTACTTC.